Each of the 22 T cell receptor beta chains below was sequenced from the same sample in a study of blood T cell repertoires in COVID-19. Repertoires were generated with immunoSEQ multiplex PCR, while TCRdb's copy carries only in-frame clones and drops some. The repertoire holds 270,000 or so clones, with 85% as singletons. Specimen: peripheral blood. The receptors stem from a human donor in a cohort sampled during active COVID-19.

The chain joins TRBV18 to TRBJ2-6; TRBD1 matches at 8 bases. V dropped 4 bases and J dropped 2; count of bases not matched to a gene: 1. The CDR3 has 15 residues. Germline V gene lookup returns CDR1 KGHSH and CDR2 LQKENI. The CDR3 loop is CASSLRGPGANVLTF. DNA of the CDR3: TGTGCCAGCTCACTCAGGGGGCCTGGGGCCAACGTCCTGACTTTC.

The J gene is TRBJ1-4, the V gene TRBV2; tentatively, D is TRBD1 (5 bases). CDR3 length: 13 amino acids. The germline V gene encodes CDR1 SNHLY and CDR2 FYNNEI. V shed 8 bases and J shed 4 bases, with 11 bases lying between them. The CDR3 nucleotides read TGTGCCAGCCTCAGGGATCTTAATGAAAAACTGTTTTTT. As protein: CASLRDLNEKLFF.

This clone was picked up one time. The chain is built from TRBV19 and TRBJ2-7, with TRBD1 matching over 7 bases. CDR1 LNHDA and CDR2 SQIVND come from the germline V gene (reference sequence). The CDR3 covers 16 residues. Trimming at V came to 5 bases and at J to 2 bases, leaving 12 bases not matched to a gene. CDR3 residues: CASSSGQLLLPYEQYF. CDR3 coding DNA: TGTGCCAGTAGTTCGGGACAGCTTTTACTTCCCTACGAGCAGTACTTC. Full variable domain (outside the CDR3, taken from reference TRBV19 and TRBJ2-7): DGGITQSPKYLFRKEGQNVTLSCEQNLNHDAMYWYRQDPGQGLRLIYYSQIVNDFQKGDIAEGYSVSREKKESFPLTVTSAQKNPTAFYLCASSSGQLLLPYEQYFGPGTRLTVT.

The chain links TRBV29-1 to TRBJ2-7, with 7 nucleotides matching TRBD2. V lost 6 bases and J lost 3; bases outside the gene matches: 5. This CDR3 has 12 residues. Germline CDR1 is SQVTM and CDR2 is ANQGSEA. CDR3 region: CSVTSDLYEQYF. In DNA, the CDR3 is TGCAGCGTCACTAGCGACCTCTACGAGCAGTACTTC.

This chain joins TRBV30 and TRBJ1-6; a weak D match, TRBD1 (5 bases). Trimming left V 3 bases short and J 7 bases short, with 13 bases between. CDR1 and CDR2 (germline): GTSNPN, SVGIG (reference sequence). The CDR3 contains 14 residues. The CDR3 is CAWSGGLRNSPLHF. CDR3 DNA: TGTGCCTGGAGCGGGGGTCTGAGGAATTCACCCCTCCACTTT.

This clone was picked up a small number of times. This sequence joins TRBV5-6 and TRBJ1-5, with D possibly matching TRBD1 (6 bases). The V and J ends lost 0 bases and 7 bases respectively, with 11 bases between them. The germline V gene has CDR1 SGHDT and CDR2 YYEEEE. This CDR3 spans 14 amino acids. The CDR3 DNA follows: TGTGCCAGCAGCTTGGCTAGGGGGAACCAGCCCCAGCATTTT. Protein: CASSLARGNQPQHF.

This clone has just a few counts. J is TRBJ2-7 and V is TRBV28; 9 bases map to TRBD2. CDR1 is MDHEN and CDR2 is SYDVKM in the germline V gene. CDR3 length: 15 residues. Trimming cost V 4 bases and J 1 base; bases outside gene matches: 5. In DNA form, the CDR3 reads TGTGCCAGCAGTTCTGGTAGCGGGGGATCCTACGAGCAGTACTTC. It translates to CASSSGSGGSYEQYF.

This chain joins TRBV18 and TRBJ2-3; 10 nucleotides agree with TRBD2. The V gene end was trimmed by 4 bases and the J gene end by 1 base; junction bases not matched to a gene: 2. Per germline, CDR1 KGHSH and CDR2 LQKENI. The CDR3 has 15 amino acids. The CDR3 spells CASSLGTSGTDTQYF. CDR3 in DNA: TGTGCCAGCTCACTAGGGACTAGCGGCACAGATACGCAGTATTTT.

This chain joins TRBV27 and TRBJ1-4, with 8 bases aligning to TRBD1. Germline values: CDR1 MNHEY, CDR2 SMNVEV (reference sequence). This CDR3 is built from 16 residues. The V segment lost 6 bases and the J segment 4 bases; nucleotides outside the gene matches: 10. CDR3: CASRGSPGQVNEKLFF. The CDR3 nucleotides are TGTGCCAGCAGGGGATCACCGGGACAGGTTAATGAAAAACTGTTTTTT.

The gene calls are TRBV5-1 and TRBJ2-1; D is unclear. The CDR3 has 13 amino acids. Germline V gene lookup returns CDR1 SGHRS and CDR2 YFSETQ. V lost 6 bases and J lost 6, with 13 bases in between. The CDR3 nucleotides are TGCGCCAGCACTGAGCTCCCTAGCAATGAGCAGTTCTTC. This gives the protein CASTELPSNEQFF. The entire variable domain, with the rest obtained from reference TRBV5-1 and TRBJ2-1, is as follows: KAGVTQTPRYLIKTRGQQVTLSCSPISGHRSVSWYQQTPGQGLQFLFEYFSETQRNKGNFPGRFSGRQFSNSRSEMNVSTLELGDSALYLCASTELPSNEQFFGPGTRLTVL.

CDR3 protein: CASIRTGANEKLFF. The DNA for the CDR3 is TGTGCCAGTATCCGGACAGGGGCTAATGAAAAACTGTTTTTT. The V call is TRBV19, the J call TRBJ1-4, with TRBD1 matching 9 bases. Looked up from germline, CDR1 is LNHDA and CDR2 is SQIVND (reference sequence). Trimming at V came to 7 bases and at J to 3 bases, leaving 3 bases not matched to a gene. This CDR3 has 14 residues.

The chain joins TRBV7-2 to TRBJ2-3, with D maybe TRBD2 (5 bases). Germline loops: CDR1 SGHTA, CDR2 FQGNSA. The CDR3 has 15 amino acids. The germline V and J ends were trimmed by 1 base and 1 base, with 9 bases remaining between them. The DNA of the CDR3 is TGTGCCAGCAGCTTAGTGGGAGTAGGCACAGATACGCAGTATTTT. This codes for CASSLVGVGTDTQYF.

The chain carries TRBV5-4 and TRBJ2-3; 9 bases agree with TRBD2. There are 17 residues in the CDR3. V dropped 5 bases and J dropped 5; count of bases not matched to a gene: 15. The germline V gene encodes CDR1 SGHNT and CDR2 YYREEE (reference sequence). The CDR3 coding sequence is TGTGCCAGCAGTTCCCCGGTGGCGGGAGGGCCAAGAGATACGCAGTATTTT. Protein sequence: CASSSPVAGGPRDTQYF. Drawing the rest from reference TRBV5-4 and TRBJ2-3, the complete variable domain is ETGVTQSPTHLIKTRGQQVTLRCSSQSGHNTVSWYQQALGQGPQFIFQYYREEENGRGNFPPRFSGLQFPNYSSELNVNALELDDSALYLCASSSPVAGGPRDTQYFGPGTRLTVL.

The rearrangement uses TRBV15 and TRBJ2-3; D might be TRBD2 (6 bases). Germline assignment: CDR1 LNHNV and CDR2 YYDKDF (reference sequence). The CDR3 spans 16 residues. The V and J ends lost 3 bases and 2 bases respectively, with 15 bases between them. The CDR3 DNA sequence: TGTGCCACCAGCAGGGCCCCTAGCGAATTCACAGATACGCAGTATTTT. Translation: CATSRAPSEFTDTQYF.

This chain uses TRBV5-1 with TRBJ2-2; possibly TRBD1 for D (6 bases). Germline lookup yields CDR1 SGHRS and CDR2 YFSETQ. CDR3 length equals 16 residues. Trimming cost V 3 bases and J 3 bases, with 15 bases left between them. Here the CDR3 DNA reads TGCGCCAGCAGCTCGAACCGGGACACCTACACCGGGGAGCTGTTTTTT. Protein: CASSSNRDTYTGELFF.

This clone was seen a handful of times. The CDR3 DNA reads TGTGCCAGCTCACCTGGGACTTCGCAAGGAGAGCAGTACTTC. Translation gives CASSPGTSQGEQYF. The chain recombines TRBV18 with TRBJ2-7; D is possibly TRBD2 (6 bases). This CDR3 region has 14 residues. V gave up 3 bases and J gave up 7 bases, with 16 bases separating them. The germline V gene has CDR1 KGHSH and CDR2 LQKENI. The complete variable domain, with remaining parts taken from reference TRBV18 and TRBJ2-7, reads NAGVMQNPRHLVRRRGQEARLRCSPMKGHSHVYWYRQLPEEGLKFMVYLQKENIIDESGMPKERFSAEFPKEGPSILRIQQVVRGDSAAYFCASSPGTSQGEQYFGPGTRLTVT.

V is TRBV3-1 (or the pseudogene TRBV3-2) and J is TRBJ1-6, with D perhaps matching TRBD1 (5 bases). CDR1 and CDR2 (germline): LGHDT, YNNKEL (reference sequence). This CDR3 region has 15 residues. V lost 3 bases and J 9 bases, leaving 15 bases between the germline ends. As DNA, the CDR3 is TGTGCCAGCAGCCAGGGGAGAAGCGGGGGTTCACCCCTCCACTTT. This translates into CASSQGRSGGSPLHF.

The chain carries TRBV10-3 and TRBJ2-5; D remains ambiguous. Germline-derived CDR1 and CDR2 are ENHRY and SYGVKD. Between the trimmed V and J ends, which lost 10 bases and 5 bases, there was a span of 14 bases. This CDR3 has 12 amino acids. This CDR3 reads CASSPRGETQYF. The CDR3 nucleotides are TGTGCCAGTAGCCCGCGTGGGGAGACCCAGTACTTC.

The genes are TRBV28 and TRBJ1-5; 9 bases agree with TRBD1. The length of the CDR3 is 16 residues. V was clipped by 4 bases and J by 2 bases; unmatched bases: 6. Germline V CDR1 and CDR2: MDHEN, SYDVKM. The CDR3 here is CASSSIQGAGNQPQHF. The CDR3 coding sequence is TGTGCCAGCAGTTCCATACAGGGGGCGGGCAATCAGCCCCAGCATTTT.

The CDR3 sequence is CASSPLSTNEKLFF. The CDR3 coding sequence is TGTGCCAGCAGTCCTTTGTCAACTAATGAAAAACTGTTTTTT. The rearrangement joins TRBV27 to TRBJ1-4; D remains unclear. V lost 5 bases and J lost 0, with 7 bases in between. The CDR3 contains 14 residues. Germline V gene data show CDR1 as MNHEY and CDR2 as SMNVEV (reference sequence).

J is TRBJ1-1 and V is TRBV27, with 9 bases fitting TRBD1. Germline V CDR1 and CDR2: MNHEY, SMNVEV (reference sequence). This CDR3 has 16 residues. Trimming removed 5 bases from V and 7 bases from J; junction bases left unmatched: 14. The CDR3 loop is CASSDNPGQGLIEAFF. The CDR3 DNA reads as TGTGCCAGCAGTGATAACCCGGGACAGGGTCTTATTGAAGCTTTCTTT.

This clone occurred a few times. The chain employs TRBV4-2 and TRBJ2-1; TRBD2 matches 8 bases. This CDR3 contains 18 residues. CDR1 is LGHNA and CDR2 is YNFKEQ in the germline V gene. Losses at the gene ends were 0 bases for V and 9 bases for J; bases not matched to a gene: 16. CDR3 sequence: CASSQELAARRSGPEQFF. CDR3 DNA: TGTGCCAGCAGCCAAGAACTAGCGGCAAGGAGAAGTGGGCCTGAGCAGTTCTTC.